This T cell receptor beta chain was recovered during a study of early stage breast cancer tumors. Sequencing was performed with immunoSEQ multiplex PCR; in TCRdb, only in-frame clones are kept and a portion is missing. The table lists around 41,000 clones, approximately 78% of them singletons. Per germline, CDR1 SQVTM and CDR2 ANQGSEA. This CDR3 contains 14 residues. Unmatched junction bases numbered 3, after V lost 4 bases and J lost 2 bases. This TCR derives from a person aged 45 to 60 with breast cancer. The sample consisted of blood. This sequence joins TRBV29-1 and TRBJ2-2; 8 bases are a match to TRBD1. This CDR3 is CSVGDRTNTGELFF. CDR3 bases: TGCAGCGTTGGGGACAGGACTAACACCGGGGAGCTGTTTTTT.